The present T cell receptor (beta chain) was sequenced within a study of blood T cell repertoires in COVID-19. Study as a whole: Sites in the United States, Italy and Spain provided acute and convalescent COVID-19 samples. Sources were T cells, B-cell-depleted T cells, or PBMCs; the material itself was cDNA or gDNA.

Original handling: Cell counts per sample came from amplifying reference gene primers. Libraries were prepared by immunoSEQ multiplex PCR; TCRdb keeps only in-frame clonotypes and omits some of them. V and J calls and clone size are as listed in that table; D and trimming were resolved from the DNA. Of approximately 66,000 clones in the sample, almost 90% were seen once. CDR1 is SGHRS, CDR2 YFSETQ, per germline. The V gene end was trimmed by 1 base and the J gene end by 12 bases; junction bases not matched to a gene: 9. CDR3 length equals 16 residues. This TCR derives from a woman between 45 and 65 years old with active or convalescent COVID-19. The chain links TRBV5-1 to TRBJ2-1; 14 positions match TRBD2. The sequenced sample consisted of peripheral blood. CDR3 loop: CASSLRGTSGSGVQFF. As DNA, the CDR3 is TGCGCCAGCAGCTTGCGAGGGACTAGCGGGAGTGGGGTGCAGTTCTTC.